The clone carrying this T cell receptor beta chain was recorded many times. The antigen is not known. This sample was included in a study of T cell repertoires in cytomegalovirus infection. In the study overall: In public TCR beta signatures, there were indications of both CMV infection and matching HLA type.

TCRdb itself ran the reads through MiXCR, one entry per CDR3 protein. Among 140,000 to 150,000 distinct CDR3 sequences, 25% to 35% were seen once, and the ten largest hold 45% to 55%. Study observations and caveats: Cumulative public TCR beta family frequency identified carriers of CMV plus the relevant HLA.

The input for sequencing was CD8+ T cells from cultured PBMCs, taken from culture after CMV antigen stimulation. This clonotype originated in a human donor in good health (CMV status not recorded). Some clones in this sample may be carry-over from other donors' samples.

The CDR3 loop reads CASSVGRSSGNTIYF. The CDR3 DNA reads TGTGCCAGCAGTGTCGGCAGGAGCTCTGGAAACACCATATATTTT. The gene calls are TRBV6-1 and TRBJ1-3; D gene unclear. The CDR3 extends over 15 amino acids. Trimming removed 4 bases at V and 0 bases at J, with 10 bases between. CDR1 and CDR2 from the germline V gene are MNHNS and SASEGT.